The T cell receptor (beta chain) under discussion was sequenced for a study of blood T cell repertoires in COVID-19. The CDR3 covers 14 residues. V dropped 5 bases and J dropped 4 bases, with 14 bases sitting between them. Germline assignment: CDR1 MDHEN and CDR2 SYDVKM. Enrolled through a virtual design, the participants were between roughly 18 and 95 years of age and came from 24 US areas. The data were produced by immunoSEQ multiplex PCR, yet TCRdb's version contains in-frame clones alone and is incomplete. The sample shows 250,000 to 350,000 clones, 90% of them seen only once. Sequences were obtained from PBMCs or T cells enriched from blood (not recorded which). The clonotype was recovered from a woman aged 18-35 years with acute COVID-19. The genes are TRBV28 and TRBJ1-2; D ambiguous. CDR3: CASSPGLETYGYTF. The CDR3 DNA reads as TGTGCCAGCAGTCCTGGACTGGAAACCTATGGCTACACCTTC.